A selection of T cell receptor beta chains follows, all from one sample in a study of a mutant IDH1 vaccine in newly diagnosed glioma. This table comes from immunoSEQ multiplex PCR, and its TCRdb copy is limited to in-frame clones, with some not included. The data hold some 70,000 clones, with roughly 84% observed a single time. Their antigens remain unidentified. Sequencing was performed on PBMCs, taken from a glioma patient whose treatment included an IDH1 peptide vaccine. These receptors were collected from a man aged 18 to 30 with glioma. The CDR3 runs from the conserved cysteine through the conserved F or W. The order of the fields is D gene, clone size, J gene, V gene, CDR3 protein, CDR3 DNA. A D gene is named only where the DNA matches it firmly. For some rows the clone size is stated as once, few or many, or as a class when expanded; others skip it.

- - TRBJ2-7 TRBV11-3 CASSPSGENEQYF TGTGCCAGCAGCCCGTCGGGGGAGAACGAGCAGTACTTC
- - TRBJ1-2 TRBV28 CASSTSPTPFYGYTF TGTGCCAGCAGTACGAGTCCAACACCCTTCTATGGCTACACCTTC
- - TRBJ2-5 TRBV5-1 CASVGAGETQYF TGCGCCAGCGTGGGAGCAGGGGAGACCCAGTACTTC
TRBD1 - TRBJ2-1 TRBV6-4 CASSDKTGEINEQFF TGTGCCAGCAGCGACAAGACAGGGGAAATCAATGAGCAGTTCTTC
- - TRBJ1-3 TRBV18 CASSSDSSGNTIYF TGTGCCAGCTCATCCGACAGCTCTGGAAACACCATATATTTT
- - TRBJ1-1 TRBV4-2 CASSLWTGGTEAFF TGTGCCAGCAGCCTCTGGACTGGGGGCACTGAAGCTTTCTTT
TRBD1 - TRBJ2-7 TRBV9 CASSVRTGTAYEQYF TGTGCCAGCAGCGTGCGGACAGGGACCGCCTACGAGCAGTACTTC
- - TRBJ2-5 TRBV7-9 CASSLVGLSGETQYF TGTGCCAGCAGCTTAGTTGGCCTCTCCGGAGAGACCCAGTACTTC
- - TRBJ1-1 TRBV7-3 CASSLTGTTNTEAFF TGTGCCAGCAGCTTAACGGGGACAACGAACACTGAAGCTTTCTTT
TRBD1 - TRBJ1-5 TRBV19 CASTQGTGEYQPQHF TGTGCCAGTACCCAGGGGACAGGGGAATATCAGCCCCAGCATTTT
- few TRBJ1-1 TRBV11-2 CASSLGQNTEAFF TGTGCCAGCAGCTTAGGTCAAAACACTGAAGCTTTCTTT
- - TRBJ1-5 TRBV5-1 CASSPGWGTASNQPQHF TGCGCCAGCAGCCCGGGTTGGGGAACCGCCAGCAATCAGCCCCAGCATTTT
- - TRBJ2-7 TRBV6-6 CASSHPTRYEQYF TGTGCCAGCAGTCACCCGACACGTTACGAGCAGTACTTC
- few TRBJ1-1 TRBV7-9 CASSFTRADTEAFF TGTGCCAGCAGCTTCACCCGGGCGGACACTGAAGCTTTCTTT
- - TRBJ1-4 TRBV27 CASRGLGRFVPGKLFF TGTGCCAGCAGGGGTCTTGGACGGTTTGTACCGGGAAAACTGTTTTTT
TRBD1 - TRBJ1-2 TRBV2 CASSVRDRANGYTF TGTGCCAGCAGTGTCCGGGACAGGGCTAACGGCTACACCTTC
- - TRBJ2-3 TRBV7-2 CASRPGQLTSTDTQYF TGTGCCAGCAGACCCGGACAGTTGACTAGCACAGATACGCAGTATTTT
- - TRBJ2-5 TRBV19 CASSNFVGRVSPQETQYF TGTGCCAGTAGTAACTTTGTGGGAAGGGTGTCCCCACAAGAGACCCAGTACTTC
TRBD2 - TRBJ2-5 TRBV5-1 CASSLWGGSTQETQYF TGCGCCAGCAGCCTCTGGGGGGGGTCCACCCAAGAGACCCAGTACTTC
TRBD1 - TRBJ1-2 TRBV6-5 CASSKDRAANYGYTF TGTGCCAGCAGTAAAGACAGGGCAGCTAACTATGGCTACACCTTC